The 27 T cell receptor beta chains below were found in one sample sequenced in a study of T cells after yellow fever vaccination (dated by TCRdb to about 2019). The treatment or condition label on this specimen signifies: live attenuated yellow fever vaccine strain. Receptor amplification or capture employed 5' RACE. Sequencing used an Illumina HiSeq 2500. TCRdb handled the public reads itself, with Q25 trimming in fastp and clone calling in MiXCR, and kept productive beta chains. Rows are combined by CDR3 protein, so each entry shows the most common genes and DNA. The sample records about 30,000 distinct CDR3 sequences, about 6% of which are singletons. The ten largest clones add up to 25% of the sample. The source material was PBMCs, either bulk or a sorted T-cell subset (CD4+, CD8+, memory, or dextramer-sorted; not recorded which), sampled on the day of the yellow fever booster vaccination. These receptors all come from a young man who received the YFV17D yellow fever vaccine.

This clonotype has more than one count but fewer than ten. This chain links TRBV29-1 with TRBJ2-7; D may be TRBD1 or TRBD2 (6 bases each). The CDR3 is 12 amino acids. V lost 4 bases and J 6 bases, leaving 13 bases between the germline ends. CDR1 and CDR2 (germline): SQVTM, ANQGSEA. The CDR3 DNA is TGCAGCGTTGGGGAGGTGACAGGCGAGCAGTACTTC. It translates to CSVGEVTGEQYF.

This clonotype was seen at least ten times. The chain employs TRBV7-2 and TRBJ2-5; 8 bases agree with TRBD1. The CDR3 runs to 16 residues. J was trimmed by 3 bases and V by 2 bases; bases with no gene match: 8. The V gene's germline CDR1 is SGHTA and CDR2 FQGNSA. CDR3 in amino acids: CASSLLGRGLEETQYF. CDR3 bases: TGTGCCAGCAGCTTACTTGGCAGGGGGCTGGAAGAGACCCAGTACTTC.

CDR3 nucleotides: TGTGCCAGCGCCTCCCCGGACAGATATAATGAAAAACTGTTTTTT. It yields the protein CASASPDRYNEKLFF. The chain uses TRBV12-3 or TRBV12-4 and TRBJ1-4; perhaps TRBD1 as D (6 bases). CDR3 length equals 15 residues. V was cut by 8 bases and J by 4 bases, with 17 bases left in between.

The chain employs TRBV30 and TRBJ1-5; no clear D. The germline V gene has CDR1 GTSNPN and CDR2 SVGIG (reference sequence). CDR3 length: 14 residues. With 4 bases removed from V and 6 bases from J, the gap between germline ends came to 16 bases. For the CDR3, the DNA is TGTGCCTGGAATCCTATAGACGGGAGTCAGCCCCAGCATTTT. It specifies CAWNPIDGSQPQHF.

This clonotype was seen many times. The chain uses TRBV7-2 and TRBJ1-2; 12 nucleotides agree with TRBD1. The CDR3 length is 16 residues. Germline values: CDR1 SGHTA, CDR2 FQGNSA. With 5 bases clipped from V and 8 bases from J, the junction kept 12 bases outside the gene matches. DNA for the CDR3: TGTGCCAGCAGCCACTCTCAGGGACAGGGGGCTAGCGGCTACACCTTC. Protein: CASSHSQGQGASGYTF.

This clonotype has at least ten counts. This chain joins TRBV20-1 and TRBJ2-7; either TRBD1 or TRBD2 may supply D (6 bases each). The CDR3 consists of 13 residues. Trimming cost V 3 bases and J 5 bases, with 14 bases left between them. CDR1 is DFQATT and CDR2 is SNEGSKA in the germline V gene (reference sequence). CDR3 DNA: TGCAGTGCTAGCGGGGCCGGGGGCCACGAGCAGTACTTC. This sequence encodes CSASGAGGHEQYF.

This clonotype was observed at least ten times. V gene TRBV5-5 combines with J gene TRBJ2-5; 8 bases are shared with TRBD1. Per germline, CDR1 SGHKS and CDR2 YYEKEE (reference sequence). With 5 bases clipped from V and 4 bases from J, the junction kept 10 bases outside the gene matches. CDR3 length equals 15 residues. In DNA form, the CDR3 reads TGTGCCAGCAGTCCGACAGGGGTACAAGGAGAGACCCAGTACTTC. It specifies CASSPTGVQGETQYF.

V gene TRBV28 combines with J gene TRBJ2-3; tentatively, D is TRBD1 (6 bases). The CDR3 has 13 amino acids. V was trimmed by 9 bases and J by 4 bases, leaving 14 bases between them. Germline V gene sequence: CDR1 MDHEN, CDR2 SYDVKM. The CDR3 is CASRTGQSDTQYF. For the CDR3, the DNA is TGTGCCAGTCGTACAGGGCAGTCAGATACGCAGTATTTT.

In its sample, this clonotype was seen many times. The chain recombines TRBV3-1 with TRBJ2-7; TRBD2 agrees at 14 bases. The germline V gene has CDR1 LGHDT and CDR2 YNNKEL (reference sequence). CDR3 length: 14 amino acids. The V gene end was trimmed by 8 bases and the J gene end by 10 bases; junction bases not matched to a gene: 10. CDR3 loop: CASALGTSGSGQYF. CDR3 coding DNA: TGTGCCAGCGCCCTGGGGACTAGCGGGAGTGGTCAGTACTTC.

A few counts support this clonotype. The chain joins TRBV7-2 to TRBJ2-7; 11 bases are a match to TRBD2. This CDR3 is 15 amino acids long. Trimming took 2 bases from V and 4 from J; bases not matched to a gene: 4. Per the germline V gene, CDR1 is SGHTA and CDR2 is FQGNSA. The CDR3, as DNA: TGTGCCAGCAGCTTAAAAGGGACTAGCGGATACGAGCAGTACTTC. Amino acids: CASSLKGTSGYEQYF.

This clonotype was seen ten or more times. The gene calls are TRBV12-3 or TRBV12-4 and TRBJ2-1, with D possibly matching TRBD2 (6 bases). The CDR3 totals 12 residues. V dropped 5 bases and J dropped 7 bases, with 9 bases sitting between them. The CDR3 DNA follows: TGTGCCAGCAGTCCTCTAGCGAATGAGCAGTTCTTC. This gives the protein CASSPLANEQFF.

The chain is built from TRBV5-4 and TRBJ2-1; TRBD1 agrees at 9 bases. V dropped 4 bases and J dropped 3; count of bases not matched to a gene: 8. Germline-derived CDR1 and CDR2 are SGHNT and YYREEE (reference sequence). This CDR3 is built from 16 residues. The CDR3 DNA follows: TGTGCCAGCAGCGTCCCGGGACAGGGCAGCTACAATGAGCAGTTCTTC. It translates to CASSVPGQGSYNEQFF. The variable domain in full, with the rest retrieved from reference TRBV5-4 and TRBJ2-1, is ETGVTQSPTHLIKTRGQQVTLRCSSQSGHNTVSWYQQALGQGPQFIFQYYREEENGRGNFPPRFSGLQFPNYSSELNVNALELDDSALYLCASSVPGQGSYNEQFFGPGTRLTVL.

This clonotype was counted many times. The gene calls are TRBV12-3 or TRBV12-4 and TRBJ2-2, with a possible D match to TRBD1 (5 bases). This CDR3 is 12 amino acids long. Between the trimmed V and J ends, which lost 7 bases and 9 bases, there was a span of 12 bases. In DNA, the CDR3 is TGTGCCAGCACCAGGGCCGGCTGGGAGCTGTTTTTT. Its protein is CASTRAGWELFF.

This clonotype was seen a few times. J is TRBJ2-5 and V is TRBV27; 14 bases align to TRBD2. Germline CDR1 and CDR2: MNHEY and SMNVEV (reference sequence). The V gene end was trimmed by 3 bases and the J gene end by 5 bases; junction bases not matched to a gene: 14. CDR3 size: 19 residues. CDR3 bases: TGTGCCAGCAGTTTCAGGCCTGGACTAGCGGGAGGCCGGTCGGAGACCCAGTACTTC. Amino acids: CASSFRPGLAGGRSETQYF.

This clonotype came up many times. The gene calls are TRBV20-1 and TRBJ2-2, with TRBD2 matching 11 bases. Germline-derived CDR1 and CDR2 are DFQATT and SNEGSKA (reference sequence). V lost 0 bases to trimming and J lost 6 bases; unmatched junction nucleotides: 6. The CDR3 length is 16 residues. The CDR3: CSARDLLAGESGELFF. The CDR3 nucleotides read TGCAGTGCTAGAGACCTACTAGCGGGAGAATCCGGGGAGCTGTTTTTT.

This chain uses TRBV3-1 with TRBJ2-1; D perhaps matches TRBD1 (6 bases). The CDR3 consists of 13 residues. V was clipped by 0 bases and J by 9 bases, with 9 bases between them. Germline values: CDR1 LGHDT, CDR2 YNNKEL (reference sequence). DNA for the CDR3: TGTGCCAGCAGCCAAGATCGAGGGGGTGAGCAGTTCTTC. The encoded protein is CASSQDRGGEQFF.

Comment on this clonotype: One base away lies a much larger clone, so this may be a sequencing read error. The chain joins TRBV5-1 to TRBJ2-2; D tentatively fits TRBD1 or TRBD2 (6 bases each). The CDR3 has 14 residues. Germline assignment: CDR1 SGHRS and CDR2 YFSETQ. CDR3 DNA: TGCACCACTAATCCAGGAGGGGGCACCGGGGAGCTGTTTTTT. Protein: CTTNPGGGTGELFF. Full variable domain (outside the CDR3, taken from reference TRBV5-1 and TRBJ2-2): KAGVTQTPRYLIKTRGQQVTLSCSPISGHRSVSWYQQTPGQGLQFLFEYFSETQRNKGNFPGRFSGRQFSNSRSEMNVSTLELGDSALYLCTTNPGGGTGELFFGEGSRLTVL.

The chain links TRBV20-1 to TRBJ2-7; D possibly matches TRBD1 or TRBD2 (5 bases each). From germline, CDR1 is DFQATT and CDR2 SNEGSKA (reference sequence). The CDR3 is 14 residues long. Between the trimmed V and J ends, which lost 6 bases and 4 bases, there was a span of 19 bases. The CDR3 region has the DNA TGCAGTGCCCGCGACTCAGAGGGGTGGTACGAGCAGTACTTC. Translation: CSARDSEGWYEQYF.

The CDR3 DNA reads as TGTGCCAGCAGCTCCGGACGGACGACCCTCGAAAAACTGTTTTTT. This sequence encodes CASSSGRTTLEKLFF. This chain links TRBV7-6 with TRBJ1-4; D gene uncertain. The CDR3 spans 15 residues. V was cut by 4 bases and J by 8 bases, with 17 bases left in between. The germline gives CDR1 SGHVS, CDR2 FNYEAQ.

This clonotype has a handful of counts. The J gene is TRBJ2-7, the V gene TRBV20-1; maybe TRBD2 (5 bases). This CDR3 region has 12 residues. Trimming removed 2 bases at V and 4 bases at J, with 9 bases between. Germline assignment: CDR1 DFQATT and CDR2 SNEGSKA (reference sequence). CDR3 sequence: CSARTSGYEQYF. CDR3 nucleotide sequence: TGCAGTGCTAGAACTAGTGGGTACGAGCAGTACTTC.

This clonotype was detected many times. For the CDR3, the DNA is TGTGCCAGCAGCTCCCGGACGGGCTGGGAGACCCAGTACTTC. Translating gives CASSSRTGWETQYF. The V and J genes are TRBV11-2 and TRBJ2-5; D is ambiguous. The germline V gene encodes CDR1 SGHAT and CDR2 FQNNGV. The CDR3 sequence is 14 residues long. Trimming left V 4 bases short and J 5 bases short, with 14 bases between.

This clonotype was detected many times. The chain couples TRBV18 to TRBJ2-7, with D perhaps TRBD2 (5 bases). CDR1 is KGHSH, CDR2 LQKENI, per germline. The CDR3 is 14 amino acids. V was cut by 2 bases and J by 4 bases, with 12 bases left in between. The CDR3: CASSPEDGGYEQYF. CDR3 nucleotide sequence: TGTGCCAGCTCACCAGAGGACGGCGGGTACGAGCAGTACTTC.

The CDR3: CASSVTGVEETQYF. The CDR3 DNA follows: TGTGCCAGCTCGGTTACAGGGGTGGAAGAGACCCAGTACTTC. The gene calls are TRBV18 and TRBJ2-5, with 7 bases identical to TRBD1. Germline V gene lookup returns CDR1 KGHSH and CDR2 LQKENI. The CDR3 loop spans 14 amino acids. The trim removed 6 bases at V and 3 bases at J, leaving 7 bases unmatched.

The V call is TRBV12-3 or TRBV12-4, the J call TRBJ2-1, with 7 bases lining up with TRBD2. J was trimmed by 2 bases and V by 6 bases; bases with no gene match: 1. The CDR3 contains 13 residues. CDR3 DNA sequence: TGTGCCAGCAGACTAGCGCCCTACAATGAGCAGTTCTTC. The encoded protein is CASRLAPYNEQFF.

The chain couples TRBV20-1 to TRBJ2-2, with D unclear. This CDR3 comprises 12 residues. CDR1 DFQATT and CDR2 SNEGSKA come from the germline V gene (reference sequence). V shed 5 bases and J shed 7 bases, with 11 bases lying between them. The CDR3 here is CSARDLSGELFF. The CDR3 coding sequence is TGCAGTGCTCGCGATCTTAGCGGGGAGCTGTTTTTT.

The chain employs TRBV2 and TRBJ2-5; TRBD2 matches at 11 bases. CDR1 is SNHLY and CDR2 is FYNNEI in the germline V gene. J was trimmed by 2 bases and V by 6 bases; bases with no gene match: 5. This CDR3 is built from 15 residues. The CDR3 nucleotides read TGTGCCAGCAGCCGACTAGCGGGAAGTCAAGAGACCCAGTACTTC. Translated: CASSRLAGSQETQYF.

In its sample, this clonotype was seen many times. The CDR3 sequence is CASSLPGQDAQYF. The DNA of the CDR3 is TGTGCCAGCAGCTTACCCGGACAGGACGCCCAGTACTTC. The chain couples TRBV7-2 to TRBJ2-5; 7 bases agree with TRBD1. V lost 2 bases, J lost 9 bases, and 6 bases stayed unmatched. The germline V gene has CDR1 SGHTA and CDR2 FQGNSA. The CDR3 extends over 13 amino acids. The full variable domain, rest sourced from reference TRBV7-2 and TRBJ2-5, is GAGVSQSPSNKVTEKGKDVELRCDPISGHTALYWYRQSLGQGLEFLIYFQGNSAPDKSGLPSDRFSAERTGGSVSTLTIQRTQQEDSAVYLCASSLPGQDAQYFGPGTRLLVL.